This T cell receptor (beta chain) was sequenced in a study of read filtering for tumor transcriptome and immune sequencing. Study-level results: Roughly 79% of IR-seq clonotypes had one read, totaling about 3.5% of reads; RNA-seq: 74.6% and 44.6%.

The CDR3 is 12 residues long. Germline V CDR1 and CDR2: DFQATT, SNEGSKA (reference sequence). Trimming pared 3 bases from V and 0 bases from J, leaving 6 bases between. A note on this clonotype: Its antigen remains unidentified. Given a much more abundant clone one base away, this may be a read error.

This library used roughly 430 ng RNA and molecular barcoded adaptors spanning alpha/delta and beta/gamma chains. MiXCR was run by TCRdb on the reads, yielding one entry per CDR3 protein. The data hold about 62,000 distinct CDR3 sequences, with about 19% observed a single time. The sequence came from a donor aged 40 or older with multiple myeloma. What was sequenced was a population of CD138-negative cells sorted from bone marrow. The chain employs TRBV20-1 and TRBJ2-7, with D uncertain. CDR3 sequence reads: CSARQNSYEQYF. CDR3 bases: TGCAGTGCTAGGCAGAACTCCTACGAGCAGTACTTC.